This T cell receptor (beta chain) was observed in a study of blood T cell repertoires in COVID-19 (dated by TCRdb to the early 2020s). As for the study more broadly: Samples covering the acute and convalescent phases of COVID-19 were provided by collaborators in the United States, Italy and Spain. Where available, HLA class I and class II types were obtained from metadata supplied by the sample provider rather than from assay-based typing. The samples were drawn from two sources: the first 160 participants of the ongoing ImmuneRACE study, and 1,200 or so subjects contributed by 6 global collaborators. The prospective study material was composed of cDNA or gDNA derived from T cells, B-cell-depleted T cells, or PBMCs. The repertoires were made available in a free public database intended to serve as a resource for research on the immune response to SARS-CoV-2. Deeply sampled blood TCRbeta repertoires from subjects exposed to, actively infected with, or recovered from COVID-19 were included in the dataset. The sample metadata nearly always contained a de-identified subject ID, COVID-19 status, age in years and sex. The paper's findings and limits, for the study overall: How much clinical and demographic metadata was included differed by source and by participant, and the metadata was provided uncurated.

Reading from cysteine to phenylalanine, the CDR3 counts 15 amino acids. Solely the CDR3 DNA is kept, with 45 bases framed from the first base. V is trimmed back by 3 bases and J by 2 bases, and the junction contains 7 bases that no gene match accounts for. The germline V gene (reference sequence) gives CDR1 as LNHDA and CDR2 as SQIVND. The immunoSEQ Assay, a bias-controlled multiplex PCR, was used to amplify TCRbeta CDR3 regions from genomic DNA. Turning to the authors' computational methods: The number of nucleated cells in each sample was estimated by amplification of reference gene primers within the assay. Sequence reads were collapsed and filtered to measure the absolute abundance of every unique TCRbeta CDR3 rearrangement. For each sample, productive Simpson clonality was calculated by taking the square root of Simpson's diversity index across productive rearrangements. The immuneACCESS repertoire file appears here via TCRdb, limited to in-frame rearrangements. These files lack a portion of the clones; in checked studies, under half of the deficit traces to unresolved V genes, and the cause of the others is not known. The V and J calls and clone size come from that table; D and trimming were worked out from the DNA. This sample lists 150,000 to 200,000 clones; 87% were detected once. The top ten constitute approximately 1.4% of the sample.

This clone was seen just once. Its recognized antigen is unknown. One base away there is no much larger clone; base qualities are not given. Whole blood was collected in K2EDTA tubes by collaborating institutions according to the institutions' own protocols. Collaborator samples were shipped for TCRbeta analysis as frozen whole blood, isolated PBMCs, or DNA extracted from either sample type. The sequence was collected from a woman in her forties or fifties with acute or convalescent COVID-19. Sequenced: peripheral blood. The sequence links TRBV19 to TRBJ2-7; the central 7 bases match TRBD1. The DNA sequence is given as TGTGCCAGTAGTATCGACTCGGACAGGACCTACGAGCAGTACTTC. It encodes CASSIDSDRTYEQYF.